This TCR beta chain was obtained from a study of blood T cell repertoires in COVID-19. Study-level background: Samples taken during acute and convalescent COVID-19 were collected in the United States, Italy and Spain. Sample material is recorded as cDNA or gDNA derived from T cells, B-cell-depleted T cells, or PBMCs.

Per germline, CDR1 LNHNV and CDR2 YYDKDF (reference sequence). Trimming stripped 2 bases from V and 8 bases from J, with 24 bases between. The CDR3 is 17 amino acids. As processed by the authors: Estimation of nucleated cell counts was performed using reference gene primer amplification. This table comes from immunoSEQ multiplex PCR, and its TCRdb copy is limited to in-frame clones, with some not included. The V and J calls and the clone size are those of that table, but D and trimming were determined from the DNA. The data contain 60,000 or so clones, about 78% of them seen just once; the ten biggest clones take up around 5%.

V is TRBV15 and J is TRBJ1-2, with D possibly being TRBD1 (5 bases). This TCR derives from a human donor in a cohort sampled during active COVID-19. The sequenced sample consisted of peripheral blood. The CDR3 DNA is TGTGCCACCAGCAGACCCCCAGCCGTCCAGGGTCCATACGGCTACACCTTC. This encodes CATSRPPAVQGPYGYTF.